The present T cell receptor (beta chain) was sequenced within a study of blood T cell repertoires in COVID-19. As for the study in general: The study drew acute and convalescent COVID-19 samples from the United States, Italy and Spain. PBMCs, B-cell-depleted T cells, or T cells provided the cDNA or gDNA that made up the material.

In the original processing: Amplified reference gene primers provided the basis for estimating nucleated cell counts. Clones were sequenced by immunoSEQ multiplex PCR, and TCRdb holds only the in-frame ones, with some missing. V, J and clone size were drawn from that table, and D and trimming were deduced from the DNA. The repertoire has 250,000 or so clones, approximately 84% of them found once; the top ten carry 1.5% to 2%. This CDR3 has 12 amino acids. Trimming removed 1 base at V and 14 bases at J, with 12 bases between. Germline CDR1 is MDHEN and CDR2 is SYDVKM. This receptor was identified in a woman older than 75 with acute or convalescent COVID-19. Sequenced: peripheral blood. This chain connects TRBV28 to TRBJ2-1; D perhaps matches TRBD1 (5 bases). The CDR3: CASSLSQGWEFF. DNA of the CDR3: TGTGCCAGCAGTTTATCGCAGGGATGGGAGTTCTTC.